This T cell receptor (beta chain) is drawn from a study of shared clonotypes between healthy human individuals. Germline CDR1 SGHVS, CDR2 FQNEAQ. Trimming took 4 bases from V and 3 from J, leaving 22 bases between them. The length of the CDR3 is 17 residues. Concerning this clone: The antigen remains undetermined.

Using immunoSEQ multiplex PCR, the repertoire was profiled, and TCRdb retains in-frame clones only, with some absent. The sample includes 500,000 to 700,000 clones, about 95% seen only once; the top ten take approximately 0.11%. In the naive CD8 group, cells lacked CD45RO and were positively selected for CCR7, so terminally differentiated effector memory CD45RA+ cells were left out. Findings of the study overall: It was the non-shared clonotypes that had lower generation probabilities than clonotypes shared by all four donors.

The chain couples TRBV7-8 to TRBJ2-7, with D possibly matching TRBD2 (6 bases). This clonotype was sampled from a woman younger than 45 in good health. The material sequenced was naive CD8+ T cells sorted from blood. In DNA, the CDR3 is TGTGCCAGCAGCTCAGAGGCTTTCAGGGAGGTTTTCTACGAGCAGTACTTC. Protein sequence: CASSSEAFREVFYEQYF. The entire variable domain, with the rest obtained from reference TRBV7-8 and TRBJ2-7, is as follows: GAGVSQSPRYKVAKRGQDVALRCDPISGHVSLFWYQQALGQGPEFLTYFQNEAQLDKSGLPSDRFFAERPEGSVSTLKIQRTQQEDSAVYLCASSSEAFREVFYEQYFGPGTRLTVT.